This T cell receptor (beta chain) came from a study of blood T cell repertoires in COVID-19. About the research overall: The United States, Italy and Spain provided the acute and convalescent COVID-19 samples. PBMCs, B-cell-depleted T cells, or T cells were the source of the cDNA or gDNA that made up the material.

In the original workflow: The assay estimated nucleated cells by amplifying reference gene primers. Profiling relied on immunoSEQ multiplex PCR, and the TCRdb table lists in-frame clones only, not all of them. That table is the source of V, J and clone size, and D and trimming were worked out from the DNA. The sample holds about 120,000 clones, about 86% seen once. CDR1 is MGHDK, CDR2 SYGVNS, per germline. The CDR3 runs 15 residues. V was shortened by 2 bases and J by 0 bases, with 8 bases between the two germline ends. The clonotype was recovered from a woman between 45 and 60 years old with acute or convalescent COVID-19. The sequencing sample was made of peripheral blood. The J gene is TRBJ1-3, the V gene TRBV25-1, with a tentative D call TRBD1 (6 bases). The CDR3 nucleotides read TGTGCCAGCAGTGAAGACAGGTTCTCTGGAAACACCATATATTTT. This codes for CASSEDRFSGNTIYF.